Listed here is a single TCR beta chain. Its antigen is undetermined. TCR beta CDR3 sequences were amplified from RNA transcripts. Primed by the HTBI set, a first-round RT-PCR was run on the TCR CDR3. TCRdb re-analysed the multiplex PCR reads in MiXCR, keeping a single row per CDR3 protein. The table has fewer than 750,000 distinct CDR3 sequences, 46% seen once. The sample is drawn from a study of T cells in Graves' hyperthyroidism and ophthalmopathy. Study-level findings and limits: Blood held most thyroid clonotypes expanded above 0.001 frequency.

Per the germline V gene, CDR1 is SGHAT and CDR2 is FQNNGV. This CDR3 region has 14 residues. Deletions cut 5 bases from V and 5 bases from J, with 15 bases between. Patients counted as stable if ophthalmopathy did not develop within 18 months. Patients were aged 18 to 65, had disease duration under 2 months, and had newly diagnosed hyperthyroidism. Patients with uncontrolled infections, other autoimmune diseases, pregnancy or lactation were excluded. This chain connects TRBV11-2 to TRBJ1-1; possible D gene TRBD1, 5 bases. This clonotype was sampled from a woman aged 18-30 years with Graves' hyperthyroidism. Input material: peripheral blood or thyroid tissue (not recorded which). The CDR3 sequence is CASSNQGLWTEAFF. In nucleotides, the CDR3 is TGTGCCAGCAGCAACCAGGGACTATGGACTGAAGCTTTCTTT.